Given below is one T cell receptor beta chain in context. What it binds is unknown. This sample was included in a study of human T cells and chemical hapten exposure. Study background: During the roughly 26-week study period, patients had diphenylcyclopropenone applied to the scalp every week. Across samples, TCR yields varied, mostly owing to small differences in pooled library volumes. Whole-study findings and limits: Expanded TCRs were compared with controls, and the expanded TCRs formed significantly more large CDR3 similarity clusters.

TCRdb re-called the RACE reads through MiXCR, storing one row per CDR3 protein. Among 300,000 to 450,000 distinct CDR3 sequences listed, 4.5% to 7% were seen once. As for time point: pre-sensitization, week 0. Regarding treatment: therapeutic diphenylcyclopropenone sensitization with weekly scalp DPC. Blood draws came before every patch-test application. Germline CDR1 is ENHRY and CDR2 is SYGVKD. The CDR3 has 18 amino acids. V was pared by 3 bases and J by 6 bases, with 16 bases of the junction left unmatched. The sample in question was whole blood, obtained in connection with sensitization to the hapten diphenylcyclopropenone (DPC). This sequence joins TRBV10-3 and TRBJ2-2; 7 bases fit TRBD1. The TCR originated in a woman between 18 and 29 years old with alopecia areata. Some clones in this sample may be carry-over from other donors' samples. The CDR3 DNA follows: TGTGCCATCAGTGAACTAAACTCACAGGGGAGCGGAGCCGGGGAGCTGTTTTTT. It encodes CAISELNSQGSGAGELFF.